Sequencing of this T cell receptor beta chain was carried out in a study of memory CD4+ T cells and cytomegalovirus serostatus. Study in general: Of the healthy Belgian adults, 9 or 10 were CMV seropositive and 24 seronegative.

The sort gate was single viable CD3+CD4+CD8-CD45RO+ cells for memory CD4+ T cells. Total CD4+ T cells were enriched by CD4 positive selection. To note about this clone: The antigen is undetermined.

Looked up from germline, CDR1 is MDHEN and CDR2 is SYDVKM. Trimming left V 1 base short and J 3 bases short, with 18 bases between. This CDR3 has 17 residues. Original processing methods: Out-of-frame sequences were removed, leaving 2 million to 2.5 million distinct TCRbeta sequences. The table came from immunoSEQ multiplex PCR; TCRdb's copy has only in-frame clones and leaves some out. The V and J calls and clone size were taken over from that table, and D and trimming were inferred from the DNA. The sample consists of some 50,000 clones, around 81% of them appearing once. Points from the study as a whole: A US-trained random forest predicted CMV serostatus with median AUC roughly 0.9.

Sample: memory CD4+ T cells from blood. This sequence joins TRBV28 and TRBJ1-2; a weak D match, TRBD1 (5 bases). This clonotype was obtained from an adult in good health and CMV-seronegative. DNA for the CDR3: TGTGCCAGCAGTTTATATGGGGGACCCTCGGGAGACTATGGCTACACCTTC. This gives the protein CASSLYGGPSGDYGYTF.